The sequence of this T cell receptor (beta chain) was determined in a study of vaccination effects on CD4 cells after COVID-19. This clone occurred once. No antigen is known for it. Sequenced by immunoSEQ multiplex PCR; TCRdb stores in-frame clones only, minus some. The sample consists of tens of thousands of clones, about 67% of them appearing once. The CDR3 is made up of 15 amino acids. Germline lookup yields CDR1 SGHRS and CDR2 YFSETQ. V dropped 7 bases and J dropped 2 bases, with 13 bases sitting between them. Culture lasted 10 days before CD4+ T cell isolation. Two doses of BNT162b2 or mRNA-1273 vaccine were administered to participants. All vaccine recipients tested negative for nucleocapsid antibodies and had never contracted SARS-CoV-2 infection.

The material was CD4+ T cells from PBMCs cultured without peptide, obtained after COVID-19 vaccination. The TCR was taken from a human donor who received a COVID-19 vaccine. The chain has TRBV5-1 and TRBJ1-6; weak D call: TRBD1 (6 bases). CDR3 region: CASSDSAAYNSPLHF. The CDR3 DNA is TGCGCCAGCTCGGACAGCGCAGCCTATAATTCACCCCTCCACTTT.